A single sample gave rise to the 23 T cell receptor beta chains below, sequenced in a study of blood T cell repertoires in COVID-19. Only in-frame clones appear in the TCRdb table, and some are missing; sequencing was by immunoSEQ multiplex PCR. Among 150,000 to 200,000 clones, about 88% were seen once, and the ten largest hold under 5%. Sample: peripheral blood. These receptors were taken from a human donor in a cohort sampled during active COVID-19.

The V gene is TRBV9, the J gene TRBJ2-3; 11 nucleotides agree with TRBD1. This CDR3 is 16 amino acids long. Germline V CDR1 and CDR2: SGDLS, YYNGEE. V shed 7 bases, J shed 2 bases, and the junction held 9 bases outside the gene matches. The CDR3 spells CASGEGTGGHTDTQYF. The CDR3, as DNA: TGTGCCAGCGGCGAGGGGACAGGGGGTCACACAGATACGCAGTATTTT.

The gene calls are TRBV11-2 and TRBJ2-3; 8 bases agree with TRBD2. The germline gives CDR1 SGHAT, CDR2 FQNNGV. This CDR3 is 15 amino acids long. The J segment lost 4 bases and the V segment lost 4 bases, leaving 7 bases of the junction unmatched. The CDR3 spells CASSSSGRTADTQYF. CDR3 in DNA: TGTGCCAGCAGCTCAAGCGGGAGAACCGCAGATACGCAGTATTTT.

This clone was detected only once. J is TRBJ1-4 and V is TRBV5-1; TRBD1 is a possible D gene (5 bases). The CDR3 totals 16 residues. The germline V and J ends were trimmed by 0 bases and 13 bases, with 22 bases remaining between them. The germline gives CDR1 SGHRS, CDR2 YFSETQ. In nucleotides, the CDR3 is TGCGCCAGCAGCTTGGGCTTCGAGGGGAGGGGTAATGGACTGTTTTTT. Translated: CASSLGFEGRGNGLFF.

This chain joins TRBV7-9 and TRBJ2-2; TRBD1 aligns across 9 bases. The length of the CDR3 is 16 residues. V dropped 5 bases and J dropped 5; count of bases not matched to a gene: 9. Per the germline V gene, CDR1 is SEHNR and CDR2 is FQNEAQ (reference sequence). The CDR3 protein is CASSRNRGRWTGELFF. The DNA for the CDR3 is TGTGCCAGCAGCCGAAACAGGGGGCGATGGACCGGGGAGCTGTTTTTT.

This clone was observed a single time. CDR3 nucleotides: TGTGCCAGCAGTCAGGGGTTGCACGTTGAAGCTTTCTTT. Translated: CASSQGLHVEAFF. The chain joins TRBV12-3 or TRBV12-4 to TRBJ1-1, with a possible D match to TRBD1 (6 bases). V shed 5 bases and J shed 7 bases, with 14 bases lying between them. The CDR3 covers 13 residues.

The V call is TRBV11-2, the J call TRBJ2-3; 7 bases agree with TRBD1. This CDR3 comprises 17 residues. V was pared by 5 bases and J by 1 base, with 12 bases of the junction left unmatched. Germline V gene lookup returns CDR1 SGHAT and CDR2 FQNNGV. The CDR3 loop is CASSPGVGGRGTDTQYF. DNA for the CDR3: TGTGCCAGCAGCCCCGGGGTAGGGGGCCGAGGCACAGATACGCAGTATTTT.

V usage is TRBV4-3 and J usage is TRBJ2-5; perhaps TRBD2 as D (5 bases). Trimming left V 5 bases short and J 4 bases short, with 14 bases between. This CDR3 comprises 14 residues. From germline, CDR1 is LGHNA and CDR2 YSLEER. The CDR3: CASSSRTAGETQYF. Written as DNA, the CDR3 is TGCGCCAGCAGCTCCCGGACCGCGGGAGAGACCCAGTACTTC.

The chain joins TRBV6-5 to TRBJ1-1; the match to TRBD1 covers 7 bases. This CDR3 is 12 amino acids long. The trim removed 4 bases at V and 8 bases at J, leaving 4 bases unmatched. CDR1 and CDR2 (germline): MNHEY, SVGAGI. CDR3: CASSSTGAEAFF. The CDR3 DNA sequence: TGTGCCAGCAGTTCCACAGGGGCGGAAGCTTTCTTT.

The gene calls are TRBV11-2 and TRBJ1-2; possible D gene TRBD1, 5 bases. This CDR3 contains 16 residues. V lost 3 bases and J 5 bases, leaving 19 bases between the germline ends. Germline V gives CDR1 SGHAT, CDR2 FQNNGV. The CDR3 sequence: CASSLTKGERPYGYTF. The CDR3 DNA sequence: TGTGCCAGCAGCTTGACGAAAGGGGAACGGCCTTATGGCTACACCTTC.

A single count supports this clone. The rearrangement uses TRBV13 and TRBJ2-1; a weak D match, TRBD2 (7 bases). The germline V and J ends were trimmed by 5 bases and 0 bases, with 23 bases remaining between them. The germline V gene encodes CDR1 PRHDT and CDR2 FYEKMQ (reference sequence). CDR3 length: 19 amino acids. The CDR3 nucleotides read TGTGCCAGCAGCGTGGGGGCTAGCGGAAGAAAACGCTCCTACAATGAGCAGTTCTTC. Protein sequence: CASSVGASGRKRSYNEQFF.

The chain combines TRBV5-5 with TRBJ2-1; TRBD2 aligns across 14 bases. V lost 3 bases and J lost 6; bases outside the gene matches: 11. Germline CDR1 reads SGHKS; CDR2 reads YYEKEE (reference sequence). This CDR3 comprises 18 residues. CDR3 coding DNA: TGTGCCAGCAGCTCAAGACTAGCGGGGGGGCCTGGGTTCAATGAGCAGTTCTTC. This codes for CASSSRLAGGPGFNEQFF. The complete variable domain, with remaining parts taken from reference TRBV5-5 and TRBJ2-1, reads DAGVTQSPTHLIKTRGQQVTLRCSPISGHKSVSWYQQVLGQGPQFIFQYYEKEERGRGNFPDRFSARQFPNYSSELNVNALLLGDSALYLCASSSRLAGGPGFNEQFFGPGTRLTVL.

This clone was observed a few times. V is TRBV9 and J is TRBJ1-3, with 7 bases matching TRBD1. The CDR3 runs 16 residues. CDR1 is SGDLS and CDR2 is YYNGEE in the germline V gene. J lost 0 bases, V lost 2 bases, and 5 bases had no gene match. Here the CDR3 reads CASSVETGTSGNTIYF. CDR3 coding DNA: TGTGCCAGCAGCGTCGAGACAGGGACCTCTGGAAACACCATATATTTT.

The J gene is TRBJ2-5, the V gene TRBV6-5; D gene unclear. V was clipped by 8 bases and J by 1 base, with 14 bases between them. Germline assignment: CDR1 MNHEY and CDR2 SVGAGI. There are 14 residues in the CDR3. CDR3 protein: CASYNQIFQETQYF. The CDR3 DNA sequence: TGTGCCAGCTATAACCAGATATTCCAAGAGACCCAGTACTTC.

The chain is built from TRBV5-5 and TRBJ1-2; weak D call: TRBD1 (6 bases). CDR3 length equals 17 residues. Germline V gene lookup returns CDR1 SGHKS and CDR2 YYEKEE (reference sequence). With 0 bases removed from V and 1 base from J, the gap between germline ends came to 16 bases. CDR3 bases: TGTGCCAGCAGCTTGGAATTGGGAACAGGGAGTAACTATGGCTACACCTTC. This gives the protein CASSLELGTGSNYGYTF.

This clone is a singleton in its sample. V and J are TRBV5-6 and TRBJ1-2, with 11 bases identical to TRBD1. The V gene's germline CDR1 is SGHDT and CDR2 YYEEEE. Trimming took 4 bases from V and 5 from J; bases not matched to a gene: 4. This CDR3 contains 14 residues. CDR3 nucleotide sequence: TGTGCCAGCAGCAGCGGGACAGGGGGGTATGGCTACACCTTC. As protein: CASSSGTGGYGYTF.

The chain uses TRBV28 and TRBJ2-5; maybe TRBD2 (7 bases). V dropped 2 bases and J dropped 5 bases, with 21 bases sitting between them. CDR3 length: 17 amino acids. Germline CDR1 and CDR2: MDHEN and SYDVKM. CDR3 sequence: CASSLPSGGRGGETQYF. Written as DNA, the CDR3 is TGTGCCAGCAGTTTACCCTCGGGAGGTCGAGGGGGGGAGACCCAGTACTTC.

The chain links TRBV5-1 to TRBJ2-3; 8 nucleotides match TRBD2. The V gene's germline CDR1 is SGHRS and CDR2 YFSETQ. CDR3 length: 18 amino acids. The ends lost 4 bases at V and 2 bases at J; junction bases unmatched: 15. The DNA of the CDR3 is TGCGCCAGCAGCCCCAAGGCCTTACGGGAGGGACTCACAGATACGCAGTATTTT. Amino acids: CASSPKALREGLTDTQYF.

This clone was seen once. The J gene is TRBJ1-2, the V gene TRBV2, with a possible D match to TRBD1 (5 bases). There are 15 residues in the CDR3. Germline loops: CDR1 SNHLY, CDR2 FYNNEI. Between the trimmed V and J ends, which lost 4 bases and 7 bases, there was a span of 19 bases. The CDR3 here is CASSVGLSAGRGYTF. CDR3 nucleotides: TGTGCCAGCAGTGTGGGGTTGTCGGCAGGGCGTGGCTACACCTTC. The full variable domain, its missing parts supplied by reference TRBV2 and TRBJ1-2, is EPEVTQTPSHQVTQMGQEVILRCVPISNHLYFYWYRQILGQKVEFLVSFYNNEISEKSEIFDDQFSVERPDGSNFTLKIRSTKLEDSAMYFCASSVGLSAGRGYTFGSGTRLTVV.

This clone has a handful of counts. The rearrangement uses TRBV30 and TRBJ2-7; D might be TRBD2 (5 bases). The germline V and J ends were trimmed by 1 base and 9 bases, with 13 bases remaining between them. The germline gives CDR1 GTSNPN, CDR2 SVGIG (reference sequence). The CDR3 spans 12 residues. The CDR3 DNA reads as TGTGCCTGGAGTGGCGGACTCGGCGCGCAGTACTTC. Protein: CAWSGGLGAQYF.

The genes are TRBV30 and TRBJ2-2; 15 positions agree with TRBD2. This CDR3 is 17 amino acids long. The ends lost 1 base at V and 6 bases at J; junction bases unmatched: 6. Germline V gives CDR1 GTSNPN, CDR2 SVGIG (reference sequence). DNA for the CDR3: TGTGCCTGGAGTGAACGGACTAGCGGGAGGGGGGCCGGGGAGCTGTTTTTT. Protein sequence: CAWSERTSGRGAGELFF.

The chain's CDR3 is CASSPGTGVNNEQFF. Here the CDR3 DNA reads TGTGCCAGCTCACCCGGGACAGGGGTGAACAATGAGCAGTTCTTC. The chain uses TRBV18 and TRBJ2-1, with 10 bases aligning to TRBD1. Germline assignment: CDR1 KGHSH and CDR2 LQKENI. The CDR3 consists of 15 residues. With V trimmed by 3 bases and J by 5 bases, 4 bases remained unmatched.

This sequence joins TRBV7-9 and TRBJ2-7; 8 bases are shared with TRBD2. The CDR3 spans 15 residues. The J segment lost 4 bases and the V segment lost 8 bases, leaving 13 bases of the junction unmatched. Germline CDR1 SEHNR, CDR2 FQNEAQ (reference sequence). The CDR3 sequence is CASGGIGGGTYEQYF. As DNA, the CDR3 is TGTGCCAGCGGTGGGATAGGCGGGGGGACTTACGAGCAGTACTTC.

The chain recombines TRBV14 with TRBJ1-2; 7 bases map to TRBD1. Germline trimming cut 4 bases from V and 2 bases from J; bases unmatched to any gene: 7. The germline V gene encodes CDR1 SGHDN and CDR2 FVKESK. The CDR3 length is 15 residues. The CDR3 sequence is CASSPLGTANYGYTF. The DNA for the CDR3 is TGTGCCAGCAGCCCCCTGGGGACAGCCAACTATGGCTACACCTTC.